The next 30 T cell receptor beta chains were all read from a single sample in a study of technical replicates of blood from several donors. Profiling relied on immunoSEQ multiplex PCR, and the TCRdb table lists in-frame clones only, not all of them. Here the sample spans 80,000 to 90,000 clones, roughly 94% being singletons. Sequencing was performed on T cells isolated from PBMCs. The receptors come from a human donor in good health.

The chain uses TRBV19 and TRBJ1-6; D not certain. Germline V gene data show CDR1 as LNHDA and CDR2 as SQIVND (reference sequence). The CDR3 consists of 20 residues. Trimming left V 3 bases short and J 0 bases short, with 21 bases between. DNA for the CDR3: TGTGCCAGTAGTATCCCGGGGTCGTTACCTCCCAGCTCCTATAATTCACCCCTCCACTTT. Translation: CASSIPGSLPPSSYNSPLHF. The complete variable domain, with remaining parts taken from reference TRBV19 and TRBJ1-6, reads DGGITQSPKYLFRKEGQNVTLSCEQNLNHDAMYWYRQDPGQGLRLIYYSQIVNDFQKGDIAEGYSVSREKKESFPLTVTSAQKNPTAFYLCASSIPGSLPPSSYNSPLHFGNGTRLTVT.

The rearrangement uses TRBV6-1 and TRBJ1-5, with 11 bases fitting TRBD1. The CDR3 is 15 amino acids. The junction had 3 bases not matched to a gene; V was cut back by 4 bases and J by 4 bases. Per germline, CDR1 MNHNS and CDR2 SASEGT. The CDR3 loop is CASSGGTGGNQPQHF. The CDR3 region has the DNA TGTGCCAGCAGTGGAGGGACAGGGGGGAATCAGCCCCAGCATTTT.

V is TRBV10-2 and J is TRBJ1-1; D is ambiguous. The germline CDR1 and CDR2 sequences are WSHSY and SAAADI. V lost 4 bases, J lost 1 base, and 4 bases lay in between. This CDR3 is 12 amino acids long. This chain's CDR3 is CASSGGNTEAFF. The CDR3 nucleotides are TGCGCCAGCAGTGGAGGGAACACTGAAGCTTTCTTT.

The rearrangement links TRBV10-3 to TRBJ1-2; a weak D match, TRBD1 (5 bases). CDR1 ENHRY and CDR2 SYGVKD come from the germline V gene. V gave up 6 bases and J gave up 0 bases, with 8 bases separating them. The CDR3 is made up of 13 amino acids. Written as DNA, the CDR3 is TGTGCCATCAGGGACACTTCTAACTATGGCTACACCTTC. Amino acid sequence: CAIRDTSNYGYTF.

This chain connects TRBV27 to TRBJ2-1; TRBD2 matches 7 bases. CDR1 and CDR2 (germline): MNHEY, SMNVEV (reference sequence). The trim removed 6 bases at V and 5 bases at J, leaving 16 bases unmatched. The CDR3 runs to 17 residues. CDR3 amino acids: CASSQWGGLRADNEQFF. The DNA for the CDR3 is TGTGCCAGCAGCCAGTGGGGGGGTTTACGGGCGGACAATGAGCAGTTCTTC.

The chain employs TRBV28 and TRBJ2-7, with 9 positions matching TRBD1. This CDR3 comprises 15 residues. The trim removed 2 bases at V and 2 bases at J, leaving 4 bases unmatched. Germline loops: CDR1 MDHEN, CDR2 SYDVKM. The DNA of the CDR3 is TGTGCCAGCAGTTTAAGACAGGGGGTTACCTACGAGCAGTACTTC. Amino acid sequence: CASSLRQGVTYEQYF.

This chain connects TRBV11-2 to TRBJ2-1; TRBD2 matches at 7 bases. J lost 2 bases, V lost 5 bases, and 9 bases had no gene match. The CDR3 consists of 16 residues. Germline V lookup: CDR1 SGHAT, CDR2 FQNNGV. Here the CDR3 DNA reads TGTGCCAGCAGCCATACCTCGGGGACTACCTACAATGAGCAGTTCTTC. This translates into CASSHTSGTTYNEQFF.

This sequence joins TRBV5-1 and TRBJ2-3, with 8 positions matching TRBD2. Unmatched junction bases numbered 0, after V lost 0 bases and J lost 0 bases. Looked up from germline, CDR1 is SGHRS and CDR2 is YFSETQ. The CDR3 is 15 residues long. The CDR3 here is CASSLASGSTDTQYF. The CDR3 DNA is TGCGCCAGCAGCTTGGCTAGCGGGAGCACAGATACGCAGTATTTT.

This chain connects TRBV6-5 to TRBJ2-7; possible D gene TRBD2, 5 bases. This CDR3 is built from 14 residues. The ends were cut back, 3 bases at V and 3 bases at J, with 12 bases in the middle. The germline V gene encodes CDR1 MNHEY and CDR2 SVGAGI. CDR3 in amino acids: CASSYEGRGYEQYF. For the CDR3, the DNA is TGTGCCAGCAGTTATGAGGGTCGGGGCTACGAGCAGTACTTC.

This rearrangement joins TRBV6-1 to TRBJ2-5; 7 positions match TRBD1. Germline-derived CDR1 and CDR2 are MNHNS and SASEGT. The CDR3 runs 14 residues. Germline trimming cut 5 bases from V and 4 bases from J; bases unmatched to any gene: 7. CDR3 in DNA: TGTGCCAGCAGTATACAGGGGATCGGAGAGACCCAGTACTTC. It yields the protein CASSIQGIGETQYF.

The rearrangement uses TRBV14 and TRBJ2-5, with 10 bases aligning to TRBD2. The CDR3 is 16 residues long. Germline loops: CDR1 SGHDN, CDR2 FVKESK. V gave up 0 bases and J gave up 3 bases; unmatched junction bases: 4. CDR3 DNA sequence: TGTGCCAGCAGCCAAGAACTAGCGGGACGAAAAGAGACCCAGTACTTC. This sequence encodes CASSQELAGRKETQYF.

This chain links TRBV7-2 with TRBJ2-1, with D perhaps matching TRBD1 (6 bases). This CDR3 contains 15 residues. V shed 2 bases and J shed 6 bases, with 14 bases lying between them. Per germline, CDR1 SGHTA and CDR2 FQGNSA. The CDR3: CASSLWVDSFNEQFF. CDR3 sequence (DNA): TGTGCCAGCAGCTTATGGGTGGACAGTTTCAATGAGCAGTTCTTC.

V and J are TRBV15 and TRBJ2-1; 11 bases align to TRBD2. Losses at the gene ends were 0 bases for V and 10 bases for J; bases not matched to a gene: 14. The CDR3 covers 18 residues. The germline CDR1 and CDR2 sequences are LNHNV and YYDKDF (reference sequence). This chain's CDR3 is CATSREGLADRFLKEQFF. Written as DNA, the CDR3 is TGTGCCACCAGCAGAGAGGGACTAGCGGACCGATTTTTGAAGGAGCAGTTCTTC.

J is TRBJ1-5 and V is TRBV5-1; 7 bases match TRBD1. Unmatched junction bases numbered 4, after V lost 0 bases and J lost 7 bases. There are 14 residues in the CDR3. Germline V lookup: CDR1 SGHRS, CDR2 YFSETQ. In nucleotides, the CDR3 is TGCGCCAGCAGCTTGGAGGGGGCCGGGCAGCCCCAGCATTTT. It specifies CASSLEGAGQPQHF. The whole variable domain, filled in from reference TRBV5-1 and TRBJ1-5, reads KAGVTQTPRYLIKTRGQQVTLSCSPISGHRSVSWYQQTPGQGLQFLFEYFSETQRNKGNFPGRFSGRQFSNSRSEMNVSTLELGDSALYLCASSLEGAGQPQHFGDGTRLSIL.

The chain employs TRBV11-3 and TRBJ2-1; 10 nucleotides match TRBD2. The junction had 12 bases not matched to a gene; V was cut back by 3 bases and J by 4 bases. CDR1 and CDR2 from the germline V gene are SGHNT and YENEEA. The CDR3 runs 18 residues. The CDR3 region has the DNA TGTGCCAGCAGCTTGAGGGAGGGTGAGCGGGGGGGTTACAATGAGCAGTTCTTC. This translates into CASSLREGERGGYNEQFF.

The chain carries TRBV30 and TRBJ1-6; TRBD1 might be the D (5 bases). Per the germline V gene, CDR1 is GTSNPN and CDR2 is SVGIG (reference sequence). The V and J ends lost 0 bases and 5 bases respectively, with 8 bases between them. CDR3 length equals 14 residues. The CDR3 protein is CAWSVLRDNSPLHF. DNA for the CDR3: TGTGCCTGGAGTGTACTCAGGGATAATTCACCCCTCCACTTT. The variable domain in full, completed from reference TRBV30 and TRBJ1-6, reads SQTIHQWPATLVQPVGSPLSLECTVEGTSNPNLYWYRQAAGRGLQLLFYSVGIGQISSEVPQNLSASRPQDRQFILSSKKLLLSDSGFYLCAWSVLRDNSPLHFGNGTRLTVT.

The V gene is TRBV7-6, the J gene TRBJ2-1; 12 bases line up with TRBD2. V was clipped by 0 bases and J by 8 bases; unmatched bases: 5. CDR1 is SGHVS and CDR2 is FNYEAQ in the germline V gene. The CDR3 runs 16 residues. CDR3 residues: CASSLAKLAGGDEQFF. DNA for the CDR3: TGTGCCAGCAGCTTAGCGAAACTAGCGGGAGGAGATGAGCAGTTCTTC.

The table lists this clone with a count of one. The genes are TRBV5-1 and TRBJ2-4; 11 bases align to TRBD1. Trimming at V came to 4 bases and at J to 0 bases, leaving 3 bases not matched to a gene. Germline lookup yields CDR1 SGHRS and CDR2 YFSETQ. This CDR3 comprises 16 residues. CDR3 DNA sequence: TGCGCCAGCAGCGGGACAGGGGGGGCAGCCAAAAACATTCAGTACTTC. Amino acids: CASSGTGGAAKNIQYF.

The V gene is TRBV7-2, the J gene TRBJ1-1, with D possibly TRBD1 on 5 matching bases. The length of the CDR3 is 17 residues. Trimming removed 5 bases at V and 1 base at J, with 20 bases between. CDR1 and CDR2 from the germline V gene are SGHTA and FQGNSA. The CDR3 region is CASSLGRGLEPNTEAFF. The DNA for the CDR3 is TGTGCCAGCAGCCTAGGGAGGGGCCTAGAACCGAACACTGAAGCTTTCTTT.

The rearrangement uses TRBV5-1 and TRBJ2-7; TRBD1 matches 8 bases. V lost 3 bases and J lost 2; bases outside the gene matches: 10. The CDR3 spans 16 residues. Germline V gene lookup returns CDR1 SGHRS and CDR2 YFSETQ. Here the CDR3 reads CASSSYGTGITYEQYF. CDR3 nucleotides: TGCGCCAGCAGCTCCTACGGGACAGGAATCACCTACGAGCAGTACTTC.

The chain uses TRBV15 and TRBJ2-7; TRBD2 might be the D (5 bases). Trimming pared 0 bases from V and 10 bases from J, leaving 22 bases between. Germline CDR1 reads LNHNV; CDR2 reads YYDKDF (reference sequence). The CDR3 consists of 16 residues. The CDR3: CATSRDRFSSPLEQYF. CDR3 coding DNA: TGTGCCACCAGCAGAGATAGGTTCTCTAGCCCACTTGAACAGTACTTC.

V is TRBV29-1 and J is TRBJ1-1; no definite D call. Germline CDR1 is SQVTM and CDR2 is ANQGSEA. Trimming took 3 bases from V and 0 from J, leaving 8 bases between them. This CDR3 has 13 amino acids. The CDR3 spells CSVEGRLNTEAFF. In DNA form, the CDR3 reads TGCAGCGTTGAGGGGAGGTTGAACACTGAAGCTTTCTTT.

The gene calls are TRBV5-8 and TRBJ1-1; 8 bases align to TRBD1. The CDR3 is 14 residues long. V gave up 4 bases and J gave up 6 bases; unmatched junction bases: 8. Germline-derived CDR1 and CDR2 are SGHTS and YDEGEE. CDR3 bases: TGTGCCAGCAGCCCGGGACAGGTGGTAGCTGAAGCTTTCTTT. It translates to CASSPGQVVAEAFF.

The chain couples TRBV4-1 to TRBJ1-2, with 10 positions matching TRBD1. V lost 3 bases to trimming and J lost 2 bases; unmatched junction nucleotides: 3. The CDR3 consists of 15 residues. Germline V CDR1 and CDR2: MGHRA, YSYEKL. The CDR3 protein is CASSHSGQGNYGYTF. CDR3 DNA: TGCGCCAGCAGCCACTCGGGACAGGGGAACTATGGCTACACCTTC.

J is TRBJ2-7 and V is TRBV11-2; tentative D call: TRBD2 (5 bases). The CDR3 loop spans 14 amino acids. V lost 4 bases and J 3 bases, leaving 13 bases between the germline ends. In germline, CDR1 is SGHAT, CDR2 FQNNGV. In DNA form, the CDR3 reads TGTGCCAGCAGCTGGTCGGCAGGAGGCTACGAGCAGTACTTC. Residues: CASSWSAGGYEQYF.

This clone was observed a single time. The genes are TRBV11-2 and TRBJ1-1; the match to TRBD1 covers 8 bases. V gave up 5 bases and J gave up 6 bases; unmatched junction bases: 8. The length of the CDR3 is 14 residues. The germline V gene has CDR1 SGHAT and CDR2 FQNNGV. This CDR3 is CASSQLDRVPEAFF. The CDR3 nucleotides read TGTGCCAGCAGCCAATTGGACAGGGTCCCTGAAGCTTTCTTT.

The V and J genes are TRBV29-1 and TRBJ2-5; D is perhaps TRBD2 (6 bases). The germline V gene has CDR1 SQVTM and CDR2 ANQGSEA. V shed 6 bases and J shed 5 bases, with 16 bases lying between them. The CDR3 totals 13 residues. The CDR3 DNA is TGCAGCGTGGGAGCGGGCCTCGGGGAGACCCAGTACTTC. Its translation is CSVGAGLGETQYF.

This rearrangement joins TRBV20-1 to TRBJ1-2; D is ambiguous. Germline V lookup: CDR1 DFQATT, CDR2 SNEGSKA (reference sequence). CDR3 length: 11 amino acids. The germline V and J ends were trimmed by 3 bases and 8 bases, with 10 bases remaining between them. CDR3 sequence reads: CSASGPGGYTF. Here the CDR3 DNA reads TGCAGTGCTAGCGGGCCGGGGGGCTACACCTTC.

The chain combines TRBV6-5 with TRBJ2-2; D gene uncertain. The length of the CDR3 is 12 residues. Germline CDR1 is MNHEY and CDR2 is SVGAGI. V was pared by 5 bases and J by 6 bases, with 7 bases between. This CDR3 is CASSPLSGELFF. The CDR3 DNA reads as TGTGCCAGCAGTCCCTTATCCGGGGAGCTGTTTTTT.

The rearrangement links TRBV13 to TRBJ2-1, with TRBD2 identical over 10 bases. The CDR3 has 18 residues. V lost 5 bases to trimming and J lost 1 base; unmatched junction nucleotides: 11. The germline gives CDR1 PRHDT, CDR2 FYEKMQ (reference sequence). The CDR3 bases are TGTGCCAGCAGCCCACTTGGACTAGCGGAGGATTCCTACAATGAGCAGTTCTTC. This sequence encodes CASSPLGLAEDSYNEQFF.